A selection of T cell receptor beta chains follows, all from one sample in a study of T cells after yellow fever vaccination. TCRdb reprocessed the 5' RACE reads with MiXCR, giving one entry per CDR3 protein. The sample includes hundreds of thousands of distinct CDR3 sequences, roughly 12% seen only once; the top ten take about 14%. The starting material was PBMCs, obtained on the day of the yellow fever booster vaccination. Receptors originate from a man younger than 45 who received the YFV17D yellow fever vaccine. Both conserved end residues are part of each CDR3. Clone size is stated in some rows and not others, as once, few, many or a class when expanded.

v_call,j_call,clone_size,cdr3_aa
TRBV7-2,TRBJ2-1,.,CASSRGLVGNEQFF
TRBV5-1,TRBJ1-4,.,CASSESLGEKLFF
TRBV2,TRBJ1-5,.,CASSDKNSNQPQHF
TRBV18,TRBJ2-1,.,CASSVNWYNEQFF
TRBV7-2,TRBJ2-7,.,CASSLASGINYEQYF
TRBV5-5,TRBJ2-1,.,CASSWAGRDYNEQFF
TRBV6-2/TRBV6-3,TRBJ1-6,few,CASSYEGQGLNSPLHF
TRBV28,TRBJ2-1,few,CASRLAGGPKFNEQFF
TRBV19,TRBJ1-1,few,CASLDRGRGTEAFF
TRBV25-1,TRBJ2-1,many,CASSEQQGQEQFF
TRBV7-2,TRBJ2-7,.,CASSLSSAPVGDEQYF
TRBV5-1,TRBJ2-3,.,CASSGRTSGGTDTQYF
TRBV5-5,TRBJ2-5,.,CASSTTGGTQTQYF
TRBV29-1,TRBJ2-3,few,CSSSSLSTDTQYF
TRBV7-4,TRBJ2-7,few,CASSLGEGRTSTYEQYF
TRBV5-4,TRBJ2-1,few,CASSRRLAGYHEQFF
TRBV3-1,TRBJ2-7,few,CASSPLLAPREQYF
TRBV18,TRBJ2-2,.,CASSPRSIISWGPNTGELFF
TRBV7-8,TRBJ2-3,.,CASSLWRSLTDTQYF
TRBV7-6,TRBJ2-7,many,CANRSVCSNEQYF
TRBV28,TRBJ2-3,few,CASTAIGTSGRGLNADTQYF
TRBV6-5,TRBJ2-7,few,CASSYSGQGEYEQYF
TRBV20-1,TRBJ2-3,.,CSAKSVHTDTQYF
TRBV3-1,TRBJ1-3,few,CASSQSVSSGNTIYF
TRBV20-1,TRBJ2-1,few,CSASGSRGYNEQFF
TRBV7-8,TRBJ2-1,many,CASSGTSYNEQFF
TRBV28,TRBJ2-7,.,CASSLLRYEQYF
TRBV29-1,TRBJ2-5,once,CSVEFGTAQETQYF
TRBV5-1,TRBJ2-1,.,CASSLAHPEDEQFF
TRBV20-1,TRBJ2-3,.,CSARVGGSASTDTQYF
TRBV20-1,TRBJ2-3,few,CSAMRAGGTDTQYF
TRBV7-9,TRBJ1-1,.,CASSLGVRSVNTEAFF
TRBV5-1,TRBJ2-2,.,CASSLTPWGTTNTGELFF
TRBV12-3/TRBV12-4,TRBJ2-3,few,CASSLLAGTDTQYF
TRBV7-2,TRBJ2-1,.,CASSFIAANEQFF
TRBV5-6,TRBJ1-4,.,CASSLRGEYNEKLFF
TRBV24-1,TRBJ2-2,few,CATTPRASEQGDPQHTGELFF
TRBV19,TRBJ2-2,many,CASSIGGRGTGELFF
TRBV7-9,TRBJ2-5,.,CASSLGETSQETQYF
TRBV21-1,TRBJ2-7,few,CASSYRGEEPTYEQYF
TRBV7-2,TRBJ2-2,.,CASSWDLHTGELFF
TRBV14,TRBJ1-2,few,CASSQDRGQQNYGYTF